The following is a T cell receptor (beta chain) sequence with its context. What it binds is not known. This record comes from a study of cytomegalovirus exposure and HLA in healthy donors. About the study: The roughly 670 first-cohort repertoires and the roughly 120 validation repertoires shared the same platform, a later analysis reported.

Whole-study results and caveats: Cytomegalovirus association was listed for 150 to 200 TCR beta chains. Rare sequences made up most TCRs, while some public TCRs were found in many donors. Accounts indicate the classifier identified cytomegalovirus status with strong specificity and sensitivity.

The CDR3 has 17 amino acids. Unmatched junction bases numbered 10, after V lost 5 bases and J lost 3 bases. CDR1 is SGHTA and CDR2 is FQGNSA in the germline V gene. Repertoires were generated with immunoSEQ multiplex PCR, while TCRdb's copy carries only in-frame clones and drops some. The table includes about 56,000 clones, approximately 92% detected once. The sequenced sample consisted of PBMCs. This TCR was sampled from a woman aged 18-35 years in good health and CMV-seronegative. The V gene is TRBV7-2, the J gene TRBJ1-3; 10 bases fit TRBD1. CDR3 coding DNA: TGTGCCAGCAGCCGAACCGGGACAGGGGAGCGTGGAAACACCATATATTTT. It codes for CASSRTGTGERGNTIYF.